Following are 12 T cell receptor beta chains from one sample sequenced in a study of cytomegalovirus exposure and HLA in healthy donors. In the PCR, 60 Vbeta and 13 Jbeta primers were used. Profiling relied on immunoSEQ multiplex PCR, and the TCRdb table lists in-frame clones only, not all of them. In the table there are about 250,000 clones, over 90% of which are singletons. The sequenced sample was PBMCs. These receptors were obtained from a girl aged 2-15 years in good health and CMV-seronegative.

The V call is TRBV28, the J call TRBJ1-4; TRBD1 might be the D (6 bases). Per the germline V gene, CDR1 is MDHEN and CDR2 is SYDVKM. V lost 6 bases and J lost 11, with 10 bases in between. This CDR3 has 11 amino acids. The CDR3 bases are TGTGCCAGCAGGACAGGCCCCAAACTGTTTTTT. This codes for CASRTGPKLFF.

This chain links TRBV9 with TRBJ2-1; 9 bases are a match to TRBD1. CDR1 is SGDLS, CDR2 YYNGEE, per germline. The junction had 11 bases not matched to a gene; V was cut back by 10 bases and J by 6 bases. This CDR3 has 14 residues. The CDR3 loop is CASTGTGHLNEQFF. As DNA, the CDR3 is TGTGCCTCAACCGGGACAGGGCATCTCAATGAGCAGTTCTTC.

CDR3 nucleotides: TGTGCCAGCAGTGCCGGGACAGTGAACACTGAAGCTTTCTTT. This translates into CASSAGTVNTEAFF. The chain joins TRBV2 to TRBJ1-1, with 7 bases identical to TRBD1. J was trimmed by 0 bases and V by 4 bases; bases with no gene match: 2. The germline V gene has CDR1 SNHLY and CDR2 FYNNEI. CDR3 length: 14 residues.

The chain recombines TRBV10-1 with TRBJ2-5; weak D call: TRBD2 (6 bases). The J call is uncertain, as TRBJ2-7 better fits the DNA end. CDR1 WNHNN and CDR2 SYGVQD come from the germline V gene (reference sequence). The CDR3 has 15 amino acids. DNA of the CDR3: TGCGCCAGCAGTGAGCCGGGAGTCCCGAACTACGAGCAGTACTTC. Translation gives CASSEPGVPNYEQYF.

In this sample, this clone turned up once. V and J are TRBV6-5 and TRBJ1-5; D is unclear. CDR1 and CDR2 (germline): MNHEY, SVGAGI. CDR3 length equals 12 residues. V lost 5 bases to trimming and J lost 10 bases, with 12 bases between them. The CDR3 protein is CASSEGRGPQHF. CDR3 sequence (DNA): TGTGCCAGCAGTGAGGGCCGGGGACCCCAGCATTTT.

This rearrangement joins TRBV19 to TRBJ2-5; D call uncertain. Per the germline V gene, CDR1 is LNHDA and CDR2 is SQIVND (reference sequence). This CDR3 is built from 16 residues. Between the trimmed V and J ends, which lost 3 bases and 0 bases, there was a span of 14 bases. The CDR3: CASSIRSWAYQETQYF. In DNA form, the CDR3 reads TGTGCCAGTAGTATCCGTAGTTGGGCGTACCAAGAGACCCAGTACTTC. The complete variable domain, with remaining parts taken from reference TRBV19 and TRBJ2-5, reads DGGITQSPKYLFRKEGQNVTLSCEQNLNHDAMYWYRQDPGQGLRLIYYSQIVNDFQKGDIAEGYSVSREKKESFPLTVTSAQKNPTAFYLCASSIRSWAYQETQYFGPGTRLLVL.

The rearrangement links TRBV10-2 to TRBJ1-1; D gene uncertain. Deletions cut 10 bases from V and 7 bases from J, with 13 bases between. Germline V gives CDR1 WSHSY, CDR2 SAAADI. This CDR3 contains 11 residues. In DNA, the CDR3 is TGCGCCACCCTTCTCGGAGATGAAGCTTTCTTT. Protein: CATLLGDEAFF.

This clone is a singleton in its sample. CDR3 DNA sequence: TGTGCCAGCAGCGGGACTGCTGGAAACACCATATATTTT. Encoded protein: CASSGTAGNTIYF. The chain is built from TRBV7-2 and TRBJ1-3, with D possibly matching TRBD1 (5 bases). The germline gives CDR1 SGHTA, CDR2 FQGNSA. The CDR3 has 13 amino acids. V was clipped by 5 bases and J by 2 bases, with 7 bases between them. Full variable domain (outside the CDR3, taken from reference TRBV7-2 and TRBJ1-3): GAGVSQSPSNKVTEKGKDVELRCDPISGHTALYWYRQSLGQGLEFLIYFQGNSAPDKSGLPSDRFSAERTGGSVSTLTIQRTQQEDSAVYLCASSGTAGNTIYFGEGSWLTVV.

The chain links TRBV30 to TRBJ2-7, with D possibly being TRBD1 (7 bases). Germline assignment: CDR1 GTSNPN and CDR2 SVGIG (reference sequence). CDR3 size: 15 residues. Trimming stripped 4 bases from V and 6 bases from J, with 22 bases between. The CDR3 nucleotides read TGTGCCTGGACCAGGGGGGCAGCAGCCCGCGGCGAGCAGTACTTC. Its translation is CAWTRGAAARGEQYF.

The chain uses TRBV13 and TRBJ1-1, with D possibly TRBD1 on 5 matching bases. Germline V gene sequence: CDR1 PRHDT, CDR2 FYEKMQ (reference sequence). V dropped 2 bases and J dropped 9 bases, with 10 bases sitting between them. This CDR3 has 12 residues. This chain's CDR3 is CASSLPGGKAFF. The CDR3 DNA sequence: TGTGCCAGCAGCTTACCCGGGGGAAAAGCTTTCTTT.

The V and J genes are TRBV30 and TRBJ2-7; 7 positions match TRBD2. Germline V gene sequence: CDR1 GTSNPN, CDR2 SVGIG (reference sequence). V was clipped by 0 bases and J by 0 bases; unmatched bases: 8. This CDR3 comprises 16 residues. The CDR3 nucleotides are TGTGCCTGGAGTGTTAGGTGGGGGGGGAGCTCCTACGAGCAGTACTTC. This translates into CAWSVRWGGSSYEQYF.

The genes are TRBV9 and TRBJ2-5; 7 nucleotides match TRBD1. This CDR3 is 14 amino acids long. The germline CDR1 and CDR2 sequences are SGDLS and YYNGEE. J lost 7 bases, V lost 0 bases, and 6 bases had no gene match. The CDR3 protein is CASSVEGGAGTQYF. CDR3 nucleotides: TGTGCCAGCAGCGTAGAAGGGGGCGCGGGGACCCAGTACTTC. Variable domain in full (rest from reference TRBV9 and TRBJ2-5): DSGVTQTPKHLITATGQRVTLRCSPRSGDLSVYWYQQSLDQGLQFLIQYYNGEERAKGNILERFSAQQFPDLHSELNLSSLELGDSALYFCASSVEGGAGTQYFGPGTRLLVL.